This TCR beta chain was sequenced during a study of cytomegalovirus exposure and HLA in healthy donors. Germline assignment: CDR1 SGHVS and CDR2 FQNEAQ. The CDR3 extends over 15 amino acids. V gave up 5 bases and J gave up 2 bases; unmatched junction bases: 4. A multiplex PCR was run with 60 Vbeta primers and 13 Jbeta primers. Using immunoSEQ multiplex PCR, the repertoire was profiled, and TCRdb retains in-frame clones only, with some absent. The table shows over 100,000 clones, with roughly 85% occurring only once. The receptor was isolated from a man aged 35-49 years in good health and CMV-seronegative. Sample: PBMCs. V usage is TRBV7-8 and J usage is TRBJ2-3, with TRBD2 matching over 10 bases. The CDR3 nucleotides read TGTGCCAGCAGCCTAGGACTAGCGGCCACAGATACGCAGTATTTT. Protein product: CASSLGLAATDTQYF.